The 21 T cell receptor beta chains below were found in one sample sequenced in a study of T cells in Graves' hyperthyroidism and ophthalmopathy. The investigators amplified TCR beta CDR3 regions from RNA transcripts. The study used the HTBI primer set for a first-round RT-PCR of the TCR CDR3. TCRdb re-analysed the multiplex PCR reads in MiXCR, keeping a single row per CDR3 protein. The sample shows hundreds of thousands of distinct CDR3 sequences, roughly 50% of them seen only once. Sequenced input: peripheral blood or thyroid tissue (not recorded which). The origin of the receptors is a young woman with Graves' hyperthyroidism.

The CDR3 sequence: CAISGGSSGANVLTF. CDR3 nucleotide sequence: TGTGCCATCAGTGGGGGATCCTCTGGGGCCAACGTCCTGACTTTC. The chain links TRBV10-3 to TRBJ2-6; D is ambiguous. Trimming removed 4 bases from V and 0 bases from J, with 7 bases in between. The germline gives CDR1 ENHRY, CDR2 SYGVKD. The CDR3 covers 15 residues.

The J gene is TRBJ2-7, the V gene TRBV2; D gene ambiguous. With 3 bases removed from V and 9 bases from J, the gap between germline ends came to 6 bases. Germline loops: CDR1 SNHLY, CDR2 FYNNEI. This CDR3 has 10 residues. The CDR3 DNA reads as TGTGCCAGCAGTGATAAGGGGCAGTACTTC. Amino acid sequence: CASSDKGQYF.

The CDR3 region is CASSSPLSSYGYTF. CDR3 bases: TGTGCCAGTAGTTCCCCGCTCTCTAGCTATGGCTACACCTTC. The J gene is TRBJ1-2, the V gene TRBV19; D is unresolved. The CDR3 has 14 amino acids. V was shortened by 5 bases and J by 4 bases, with 14 bases between the two germline ends. Germline CDR1 and CDR2: LNHDA and SQIVND (reference sequence).

This clonotype was observed a single time. The genes are TRBV7-9 and TRBJ1-2; TRBD1 might be the D (5 bases). Trimming stripped 11 bases from V and 4 bases from J, with 17 bases between. This CDR3 region has 13 residues. The V gene's germline CDR1 is SEHNR and CDR2 FQNEAQ (reference sequence). The CDR3 sequence: CAWSDGTAYGYTF. The DNA for the CDR3 is TGTGCCTGGAGTGACGGGACGGCCTATGGCTACACCTTC.

This clonotype was counted between two and nine times. The CDR3: CASTLRRGGYTF. CDR3 coding DNA: TGTGCCAGCACCCTACGGCGGGGAGGCTACACCTTC. The rearrangement uses TRBV6-6 and TRBJ1-2; unclear D gene. Germline lookup yields CDR1 MNHNY and CDR2 SVGAGI (reference sequence). With 7 bases removed from V and 8 bases from J, the gap between germline ends came to 14 bases. This CDR3 comprises 12 residues.

At least ten counts were recorded for this clonotype. This sequence joins TRBV2 and TRBJ1-6; 9 bases line up with TRBD1. V was clipped by 1 base and J by 10 bases; unmatched bases: 8. CDR1 is SNHLY, CDR2 FYNNEI, per germline. CDR3 size: 16 residues. The CDR3 loop is CASSEVWTGEFSPLHF. CDR3 in DNA: TGTGCCAGCAGTGAAGTCTGGACAGGGGAATTCTCACCCCTCCACTTT.

The gene calls are TRBV25-1 and TRBJ2-6, with D hard to call. Germline assignment: CDR1 MGHDK and CDR2 SYGVNS. The CDR3 extends over 14 amino acids. Deletions cut 8 bases from V and 4 bases from J, with 12 bases between. CDR3 coding DNA: TGTGCCAGCTTGGTGGGGATAGGGGCCAACGTCCTGACTTTC. This gives the protein CASLVGIGANVLTF.

The V and J genes are TRBV9 and TRBJ2-5; D is undetermined. Germline V gives CDR1 SGDLS, CDR2 YYNGEE. The CDR3 is 12 amino acids. V was trimmed by 3 bases and J by 5 bases, leaving 8 bases between them. In DNA form, the CDR3 reads TGTGCCAGCAGCGGTATCCCGGAGACCCAGTACTTC. It is translated as CASSGIPETQYF.

This clonotype was picked up one time. The chain is built from TRBV10-2 and TRBJ2-2; 8 nucleotides line up with TRBD1. The trim removed 6 bases at V and 4 bases at J, leaving 13 bases unmatched. CDR1 is WSHSY, CDR2 SAAADI, per germline. CDR3 length: 17 amino acids. The CDR3 sequence is CASSLGRDRQITGELFF. CDR3 coding DNA: TGCGCCAGCAGCTTAGGCCGGGACAGGCAAATCACCGGGGAGCTGTTTTTT.

This rearrangement joins TRBV7-8 to TRBJ2-5, with 8 bases identical to TRBD2. The CDR3 runs to 13 residues. CDR1 is SGHVS and CDR2 is FQNEAQ in the germline V gene. Trimming cost V 5 bases and J 7 bases; bases outside gene matches: 6. The CDR3 bases are TGTGCCAGCAGCCCGGGAGGGGGGGTGACCCAGTACTTC. Its protein is CASSPGGGVTQYF. Full variable domain (rest looked up from reference TRBV7-8 and TRBJ2-5): GAGVSQSPRYKVAKRGQDVALRCDPISGHVSLFWYQQALGQGPEFLTYFQNEAQLDKSGLPSDRFFAERPEGSVSTLKIQRTQQEDSAVYLCASSPGGGVTQYFGPGTRLLVL.

The chain couples TRBV2 to TRBJ2-5; 10 positions agree with TRBD2. CDR1 SNHLY and CDR2 FYNNEI come from the germline V gene. This CDR3 has 15 amino acids. The ends lost 6 bases at V and 1 base at J; junction bases unmatched: 5. CDR3 sequence: CASRGLARFQETQYF. The DNA for the CDR3 is TGTGCCAGCAGGGGACTAGCGCGCTTCCAAGAGACCCAGTACTTC.

The rearrangement joins TRBV9 to TRBJ2-7; TRBD2 might be the D (6 bases). Trimming removed 0 bases at V and 0 bases at J, with 10 bases between. The CDR3 extends over 15 amino acids. Germline V gene data show CDR1 as SGDLS and CDR2 as YYNGEE. The CDR3 sequence: CASSVAWRDSYEQYF. Here the CDR3 DNA reads TGTGCCAGCAGCGTAGCTTGGCGGGACTCCTACGAGCAGTACTTC.

Ten or more counts support this clonotype. The rearrangement joins TRBV20-1 to TRBJ2-5; D gene unclear. Deletions cut 6 bases from V and 5 bases from J, with 4 bases between. Germline V gene data show CDR1 as DFQATT and CDR2 as SNEGSKA (reference sequence). This CDR3 region has 9 residues. The CDR3 here is CSAGETQYF. The CDR3 nucleotides read TGCAGTGCAGGGGAGACCCAGTACTTC.

The chain recombines TRBV29-1 with TRBJ2-7, with D unresolved. The CDR3 length is 13 residues. Germline lookup yields CDR1 SQVTM and CDR2 ANQGSEA. The V end lost 4 bases, the J end lost 0 bases, and 10 bases lay between the germline ends. CDR3 amino acids: CSVVQALSYEQYF. For the CDR3, the DNA is TGCAGCGTTGTTCAGGCGCTCTCCTACGAGCAGTACTTC.

Regarding this clonotype: The conserved phenylalanine or tryptophan normally closing the CDR3 is absent here, so this likely arose from a read error. The chain carries TRBV19 and TRBJ1-6; maybe TRBD1 (5 bases). Germline lookup yields CDR1 LNHDA and CDR2 SQIVND (reference sequence). This CDR3 spans 15 amino acids. V dropped 3 bases and J dropped 8 bases, with 14 bases sitting between them. For the CDR3, the DNA is TGTGCCAGTAGTATTGTTACACGGGGCCATTCACCCCTCCACCTT. This encodes CASSIVTRGHSPLHL.

This clonotype was seen repeatedly, ten times or more. This chain connects TRBV7-9 to TRBJ1-2; D is uncertain. This CDR3 region has 11 residues. The germline V gene has CDR1 SEHNR and CDR2 FQNEAQ (reference sequence). The V end lost 1 base, the J end lost 9 bases, and 6 bases lay between the germline ends. CDR3 DNA sequence: TGTGCCAGCAGCTTAGTGCTGAGCTACACCTTC. This gives the protein CASSLVLSYTF.

This clonotype was seen more than once but under ten times. The rearrangement links TRBV29-1 to TRBJ2-6, with TRBD2 matching 9 bases. V trimming: 0 bases; J trimming: 0 bases; junction bases outside the gene matches: 12. CDR3 size: 20 residues. Germline lookup yields CDR1 SQVTM and CDR2 ANQGSEA. Written as DNA, the CDR3 is TGCAGCGTTGAAGAAGTCCTGGTATTTAGCGGGAGCTCTGGGGCCAACGTCCTGACTTTC. Encoded protein: CSVEEVLVFSGSSGANVLTF.

The chain links TRBV10-3 to TRBJ1-6; tentative D call: TRBD1 (5 bases). Germline values: CDR1 ENHRY, CDR2 SYGVKD. Trimming took off 10 bases at V and 7 bases at J, with 17 bases between the two ends. The CDR3 sequence is 14 residues long. The CDR3 region is CASRRDGWNSPLHF. The CDR3 bases are TGTGCCAGCAGGAGGGACGGTTGGAATTCACCCCTCCACTTT.

This chain links TRBV7-9 with TRBJ2-7, with 10 positions matching TRBD1. The CDR3 contains 18 residues. Germline V gives CDR1 SEHNR, CDR2 FQNEAQ (reference sequence). V lost 2 bases, J lost 7 bases, and 17 bases stayed unmatched. The CDR3 sequence is CASSLFPRVTGGTGEQYF. DNA for the CDR3: TGTGCCAGCAGCTTATTCCCACGGGTGACAGGGGGCACCGGGGAGCAGTACTTC.

The genes are TRBV7-8 and TRBJ1-1; D gene ambiguous. V was cut by 5 bases and J by 3 bases, with 19 bases left in between. The CDR3 has 16 residues. Germline assignment: CDR1 SGHVS and CDR2 FQNEAQ. CDR3 sequence: CASSPWRFRLHTEAFF. The CDR3 nucleotides are TGTGCCAGCAGCCCTTGGCGGTTTCGGTTGCACACTGAAGCTTTCTTT.

Ten or more counts support this clonotype. The rearrangement links TRBV6-6 to TRBJ1-5; 7 bases align to TRBD1. The CDR3 is 13 amino acids. The V and J ends lost 6 bases and 10 bases, in that order; junction bases with no gene match: 9. CDR1 is MNHNY, CDR2 SVGAGI, per germline (reference sequence). This CDR3 reads CASRADRDNPQHF. The CDR3 nucleotides read TGTGCCAGCAGAGCCGACAGGGACAATCCCCAGCATTTT.